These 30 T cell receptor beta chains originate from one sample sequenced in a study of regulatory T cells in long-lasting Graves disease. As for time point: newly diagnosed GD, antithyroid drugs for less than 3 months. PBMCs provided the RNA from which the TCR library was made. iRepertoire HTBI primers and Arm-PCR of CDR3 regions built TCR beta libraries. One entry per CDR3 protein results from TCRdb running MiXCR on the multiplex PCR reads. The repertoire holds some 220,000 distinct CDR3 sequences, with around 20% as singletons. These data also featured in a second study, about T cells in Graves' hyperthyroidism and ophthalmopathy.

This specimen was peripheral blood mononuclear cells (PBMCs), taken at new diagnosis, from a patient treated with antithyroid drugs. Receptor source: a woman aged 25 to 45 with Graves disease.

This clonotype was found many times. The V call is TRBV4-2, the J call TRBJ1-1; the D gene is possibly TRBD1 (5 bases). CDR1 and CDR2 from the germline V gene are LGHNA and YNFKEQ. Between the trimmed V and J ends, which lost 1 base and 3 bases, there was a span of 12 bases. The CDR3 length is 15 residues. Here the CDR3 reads CASSQGDSWDTEAFF. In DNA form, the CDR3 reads TGTGCCAGCAGCCAAGGTGACAGCTGGGACACTGAAGCTTTCTTT.

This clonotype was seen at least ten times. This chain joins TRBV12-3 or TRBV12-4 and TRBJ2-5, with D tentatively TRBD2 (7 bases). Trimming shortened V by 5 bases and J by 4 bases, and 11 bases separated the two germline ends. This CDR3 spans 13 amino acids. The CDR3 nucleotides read TGTGCCAGCAGTCGGGGGGCCGGAGAGACCCAGTACTTC. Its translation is CASSRGAGETQYF.

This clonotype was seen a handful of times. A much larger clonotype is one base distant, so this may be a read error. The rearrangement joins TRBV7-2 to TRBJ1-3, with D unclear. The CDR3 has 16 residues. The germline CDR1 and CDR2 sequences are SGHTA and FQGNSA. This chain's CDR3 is CASSLVQAYSGSTIYF. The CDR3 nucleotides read TGTGCCAGCAGCTTAGTTCAGGCTTACTCTGGAAGCACCATATATTTT.

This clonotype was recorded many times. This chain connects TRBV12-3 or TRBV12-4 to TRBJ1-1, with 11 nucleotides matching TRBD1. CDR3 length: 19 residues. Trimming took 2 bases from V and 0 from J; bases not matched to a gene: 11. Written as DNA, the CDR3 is TGTGCCAGCAGTTTAACCCCTATAGGACAGGGGGCCCTGAACACTGAAGCTTTCTTT. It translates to CASSLTPIGQGALNTEAFF.

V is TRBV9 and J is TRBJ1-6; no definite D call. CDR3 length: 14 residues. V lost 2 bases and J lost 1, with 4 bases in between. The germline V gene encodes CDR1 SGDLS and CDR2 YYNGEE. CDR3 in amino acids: CASSVGSYNSPLHF. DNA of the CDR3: TGTGCCAGCAGCGTGGGTTCCTATAATTCACCCCTCCACTTT.

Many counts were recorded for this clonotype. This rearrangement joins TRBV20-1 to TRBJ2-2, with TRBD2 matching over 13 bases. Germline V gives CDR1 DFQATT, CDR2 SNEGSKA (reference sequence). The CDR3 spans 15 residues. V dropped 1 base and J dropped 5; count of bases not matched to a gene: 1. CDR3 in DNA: TGCAGTGCTAGAGTACTAGCGGGGGGGACCGGGGAGCTGTTTTTT. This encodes CSARVLAGGTGELFF.

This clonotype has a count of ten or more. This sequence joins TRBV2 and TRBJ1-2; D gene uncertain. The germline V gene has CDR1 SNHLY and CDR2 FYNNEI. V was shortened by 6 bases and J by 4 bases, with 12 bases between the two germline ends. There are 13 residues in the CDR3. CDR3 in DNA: TGTGCCAGCAGGAAGGCAGGTGGCTATGGCTACACCTTC. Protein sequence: CASRKAGGYGYTF.

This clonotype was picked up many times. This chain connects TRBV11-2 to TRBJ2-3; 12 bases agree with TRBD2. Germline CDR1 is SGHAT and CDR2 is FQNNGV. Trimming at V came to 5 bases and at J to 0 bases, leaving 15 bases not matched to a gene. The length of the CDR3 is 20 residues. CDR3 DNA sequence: TGTGCCAGCAGCCCCCATCAAATTTCAGGGACTAGCGGGAGCACAGATACGCAGTATTTT. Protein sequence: CASSPHQISGTSGSTDTQYF. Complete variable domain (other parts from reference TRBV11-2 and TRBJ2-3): EAGVAQSPRYKIIEKRQSVAFWCNPISGHATLYWYQQILGQGPKLLIQFQNNGVVDDSQLPKDRFSAERLKGVDSTLKIQPAKLEDSAVYLCASSPHQISGTSGSTDTQYFGPGTRLTVL.

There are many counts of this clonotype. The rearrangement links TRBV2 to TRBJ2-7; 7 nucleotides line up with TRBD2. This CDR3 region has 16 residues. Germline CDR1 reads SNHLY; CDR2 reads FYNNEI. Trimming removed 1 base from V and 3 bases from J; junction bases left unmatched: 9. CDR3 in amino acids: CASSEGVAGDIYEQYF. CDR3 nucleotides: TGTGCCAGCAGTGAAGGGGTAGCGGGCGATATCTACGAGCAGTACTTC.

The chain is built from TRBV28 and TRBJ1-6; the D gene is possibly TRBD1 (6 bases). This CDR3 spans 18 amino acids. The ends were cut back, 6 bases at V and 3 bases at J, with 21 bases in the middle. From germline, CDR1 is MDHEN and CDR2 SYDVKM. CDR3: CASSRSGGRWNYNSPLHF. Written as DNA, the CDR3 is TGTGCCAGCAGCCGTAGCGGGGGGCGATGGAACTATAATTCACCCCTCCACTTT. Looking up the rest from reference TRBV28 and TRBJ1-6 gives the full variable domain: DVKVTQSSRYLVKRTGEKVFLECVQDMDHENMFWYRQDPGLGLRLIYFSYDVKMKEKGDIPEGYSVSREKKERFSLILESASTNQTSMYLCASSRSGGRWNYNSPLHFGNGTRLTVT.

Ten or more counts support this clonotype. DNA of the CDR3: TGTGCCAGCAGCTTAGAAGGAGGGGGCGATGAAAAACTGTTTTTT. It specifies CASSLEGGGDEKLFF. The chain joins TRBV7-9 to TRBJ1-4; 7 bases map to TRBD1. The germline V gene encodes CDR1 SEHNR and CDR2 FQNEAQ (reference sequence). CDR3 length: 15 amino acids. The V segment lost 1 base and the J segment 6 bases; nucleotides outside the gene matches: 5.

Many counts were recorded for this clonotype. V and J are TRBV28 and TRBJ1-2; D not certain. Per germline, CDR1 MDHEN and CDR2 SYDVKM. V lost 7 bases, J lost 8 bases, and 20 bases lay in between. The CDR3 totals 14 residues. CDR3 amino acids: CASTPPREVDGYTF. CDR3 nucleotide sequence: TGTGCCAGCACCCCCCCGAGGGAAGTGGACGGCTACACCTTC.

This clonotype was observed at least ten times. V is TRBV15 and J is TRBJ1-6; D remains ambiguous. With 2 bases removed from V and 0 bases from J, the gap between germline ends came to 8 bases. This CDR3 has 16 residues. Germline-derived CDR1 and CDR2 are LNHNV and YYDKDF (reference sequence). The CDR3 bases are TGTGCCACCAGCAGATATGGGAGCTCCTATAATTCACCCCTCCACTTT. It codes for CATSRYGSSYNSPLHF.

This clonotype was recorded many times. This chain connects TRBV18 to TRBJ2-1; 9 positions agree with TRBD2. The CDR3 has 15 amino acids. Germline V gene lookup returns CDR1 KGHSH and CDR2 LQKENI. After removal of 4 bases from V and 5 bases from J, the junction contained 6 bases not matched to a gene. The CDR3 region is CASSRAGGGDNEQFF. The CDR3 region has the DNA TGTGCCAGCTCACGGGCCGGCGGGGGGGACAATGAGCAGTTCTTC.

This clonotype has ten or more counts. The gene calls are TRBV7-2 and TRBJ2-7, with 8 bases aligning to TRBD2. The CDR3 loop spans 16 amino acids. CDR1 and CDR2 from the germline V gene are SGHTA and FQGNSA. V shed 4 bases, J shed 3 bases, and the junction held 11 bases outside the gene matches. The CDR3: CASSSPGIAGNYEQYF. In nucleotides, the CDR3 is TGTGCCAGCAGCTCCCCCGGTATAGCGGGAAACTACGAGCAGTACTTC. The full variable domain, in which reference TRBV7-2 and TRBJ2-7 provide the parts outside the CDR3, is GAGVSQSPSNKVTEKGKDVELRCDPISGHTALYWYRQSLGQGLEFLIYFQGNSAPDKSGLPSDRFSAERTGGSVSTLTIQRTQQEDSAVYLCASSSPGIAGNYEQYFGPGTRLTVT.

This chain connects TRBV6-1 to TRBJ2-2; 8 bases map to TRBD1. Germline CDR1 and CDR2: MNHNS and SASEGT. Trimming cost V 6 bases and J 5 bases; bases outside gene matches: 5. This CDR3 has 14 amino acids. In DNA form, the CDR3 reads TGTGCCAGCAGGACTGACAGGGGTACCGGGGAGCTGTTTTTT. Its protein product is CASRTDRGTGELFF.

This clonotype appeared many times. CDR3: CATSDRTGRETQYF. CDR3 bases: TGTGCCACCAGTGACCGGACAGGGAGAGAGACCCAGTACTTC. This rearrangement joins TRBV24-1 to TRBJ2-5; 8 bases are shared with TRBD1. J lost 4 bases, V lost 4 bases, and 4 bases had no gene match. CDR1 KGHDR and CDR2 SFDVKD come from the germline V gene. CDR3 length equals 14 residues.

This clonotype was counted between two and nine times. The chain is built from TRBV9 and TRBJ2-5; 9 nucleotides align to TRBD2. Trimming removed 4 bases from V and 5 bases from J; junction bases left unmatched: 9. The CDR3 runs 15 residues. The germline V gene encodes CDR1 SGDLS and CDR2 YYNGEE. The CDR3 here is CASSSRAGGMETQYF. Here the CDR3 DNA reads TGTGCCAGCAGCTCTAGGGCGGGGGGGATGGAGACCCAGTACTTC.

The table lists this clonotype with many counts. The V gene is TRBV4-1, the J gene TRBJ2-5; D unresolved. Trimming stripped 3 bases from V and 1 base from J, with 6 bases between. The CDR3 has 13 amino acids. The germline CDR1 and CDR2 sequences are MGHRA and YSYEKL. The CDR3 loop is CASSQVLQETQYF. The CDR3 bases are TGCGCCAGCAGCCAGGTGCTCCAAGAGACCCAGTACTTC.

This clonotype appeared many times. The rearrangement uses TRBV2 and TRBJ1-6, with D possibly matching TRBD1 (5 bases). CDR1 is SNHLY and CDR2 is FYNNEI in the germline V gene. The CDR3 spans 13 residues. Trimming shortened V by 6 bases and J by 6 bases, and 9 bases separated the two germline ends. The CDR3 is CASRGVANSPLHF. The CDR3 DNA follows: TGTGCCAGCAGGGGGGTGGCTAATTCACCCCTCCACTTT.

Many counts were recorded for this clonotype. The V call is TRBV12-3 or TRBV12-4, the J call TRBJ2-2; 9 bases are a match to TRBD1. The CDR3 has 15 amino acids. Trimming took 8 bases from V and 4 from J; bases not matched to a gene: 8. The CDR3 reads CASVRDRVSTGELFF. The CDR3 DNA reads TGTGCCAGCGTGCGGGACAGGGTTAGCACCGGGGAGCTGTTTTTT.

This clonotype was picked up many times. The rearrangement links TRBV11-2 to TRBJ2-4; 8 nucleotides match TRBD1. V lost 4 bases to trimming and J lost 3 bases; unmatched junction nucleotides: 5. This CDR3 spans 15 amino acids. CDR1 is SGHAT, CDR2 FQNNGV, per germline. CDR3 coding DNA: TGTGCCAGCAGCTCCCTGACAGGGGACAAAAACATTCAGTACTTC. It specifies CASSSLTGDKNIQYF.

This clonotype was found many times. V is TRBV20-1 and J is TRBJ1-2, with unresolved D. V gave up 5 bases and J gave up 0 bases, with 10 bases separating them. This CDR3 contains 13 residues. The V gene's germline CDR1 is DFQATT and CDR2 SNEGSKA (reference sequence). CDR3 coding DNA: TGCAGTGCTCGGACCGAGTCTAACTATGGCTACACCTTC. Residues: CSARTESNYGYTF.

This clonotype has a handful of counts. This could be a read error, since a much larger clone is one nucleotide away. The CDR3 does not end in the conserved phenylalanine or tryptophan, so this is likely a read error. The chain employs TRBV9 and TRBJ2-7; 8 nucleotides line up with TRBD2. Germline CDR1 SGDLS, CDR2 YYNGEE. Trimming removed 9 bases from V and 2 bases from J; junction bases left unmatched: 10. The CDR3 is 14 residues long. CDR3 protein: CAIRGGTSAYEQYL. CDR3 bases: TGTGCCATACGGGGGGGGACTTCGGCCTACGAGCAGTACCTC.

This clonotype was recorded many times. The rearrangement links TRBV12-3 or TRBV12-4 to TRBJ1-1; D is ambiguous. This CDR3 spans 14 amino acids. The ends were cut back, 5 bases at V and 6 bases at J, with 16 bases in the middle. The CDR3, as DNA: TGTGCCAGCAGTCCAACCCCAAGGCCCTCTGAAGCTTTCTTT. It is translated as CASSPTPRPSEAFF.

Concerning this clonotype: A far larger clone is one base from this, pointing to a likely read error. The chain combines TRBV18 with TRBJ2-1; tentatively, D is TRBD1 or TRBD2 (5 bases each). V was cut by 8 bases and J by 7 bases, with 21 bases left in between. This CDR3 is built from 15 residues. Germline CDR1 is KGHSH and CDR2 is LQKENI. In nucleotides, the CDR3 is TGTGCCAGCAGCTTAGCTAGGGACCCTCTAAATGAGCAGTTCTTC. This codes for CASSLARDPLNEQFF.

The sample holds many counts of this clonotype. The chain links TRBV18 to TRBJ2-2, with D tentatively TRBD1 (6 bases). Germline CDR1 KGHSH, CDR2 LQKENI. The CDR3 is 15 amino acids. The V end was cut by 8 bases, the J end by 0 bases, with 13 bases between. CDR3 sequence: CASRSTGPNTGELFF. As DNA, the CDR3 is TGTGCCAGCCGTTCGACAGGACCGAACACCGGGGAGCTGTTTTTT. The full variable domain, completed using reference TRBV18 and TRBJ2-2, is NAGVMQNPRHLVRRRGQEARLRCSPMKGHSHVYWYRQLPEEGLKFMVYLQKENIIDESGMPKERFSAEFPKEGPSILRIQQVVRGDSAAYFCASRSTGPNTGELFFGEGSRLTVL.

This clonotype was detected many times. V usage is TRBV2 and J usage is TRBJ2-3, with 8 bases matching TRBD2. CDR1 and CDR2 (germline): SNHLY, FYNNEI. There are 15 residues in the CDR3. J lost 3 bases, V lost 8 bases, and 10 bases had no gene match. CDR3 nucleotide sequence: TGTGCCAGCTTACTTAGCGGGGCGGGGACAGATACGCAGTATTTT. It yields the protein CASLLSGAGTDTQYF.

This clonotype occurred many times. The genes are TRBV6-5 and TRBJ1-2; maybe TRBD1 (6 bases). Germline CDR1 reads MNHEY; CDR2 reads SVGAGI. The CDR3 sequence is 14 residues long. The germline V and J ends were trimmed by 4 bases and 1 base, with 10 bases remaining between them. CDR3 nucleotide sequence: TGTGCCAGCAGTTGGGAGGGGGGTAACTATGGCTACACCTTC. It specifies CASSWEGGNYGYTF.

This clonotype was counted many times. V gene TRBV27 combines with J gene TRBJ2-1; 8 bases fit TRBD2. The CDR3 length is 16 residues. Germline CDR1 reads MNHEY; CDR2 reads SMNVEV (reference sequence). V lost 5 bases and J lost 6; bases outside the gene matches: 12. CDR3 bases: TGTGCCAGCAGTAAACCCTCGGGACTAGGGGGCAATGAGCAGTTCTTC. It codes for CASSKPSGLGGNEQFF.